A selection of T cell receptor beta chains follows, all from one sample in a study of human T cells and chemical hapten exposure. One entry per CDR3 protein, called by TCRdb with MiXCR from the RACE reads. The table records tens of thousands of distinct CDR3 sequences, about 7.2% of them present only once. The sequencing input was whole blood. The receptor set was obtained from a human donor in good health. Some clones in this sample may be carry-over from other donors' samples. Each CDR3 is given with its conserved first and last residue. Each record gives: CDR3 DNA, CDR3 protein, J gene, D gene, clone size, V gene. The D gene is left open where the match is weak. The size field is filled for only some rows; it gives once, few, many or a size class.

cdr3_nt: TGCAGCGTTGAAGGGACTAGCGGGAGAGGAGGGGAGACCCAGTACTTC
cdr3_aa: CSVEGTSGRGGETQYF
j_call: TRBJ2-5
d_call: TRBD2
clone_size: NA
v_call: TRBV29-1

cdr3_nt: TGCGCCAGCAGCCAAGATCATGGTGATACTGAAGCTTTCTTT
cdr3_aa: CASSQDHGDTEAFF
j_call: TRBJ1-1
d_call: NA
clone_size: few
v_call: TRBV4-3

cdr3_nt: TGTGCCAGCAGTTCCCCCGCCTTTGGTGGGAGTGGAAGCAATGAGCAGTTCTTC
cdr3_aa: CASSSPAFGGSGSNEQFF
j_call: TRBJ2-1
d_call: NA
clone_size: many
v_call: TRBV28

cdr3_nt: TGCAGTGCTAGATCGGGACAGGGGAGTACAGATACGCAGTATTTT
cdr3_aa: CSARSGQGSTDTQYF
j_call: TRBJ2-3
d_call: TRBD1
clone_size: many
v_call: TRBV20-1

cdr3_nt: TGTGCCAGCAGCTTACCCGCTGGAGGACTTTACAATGAGCAGTTCTTC
cdr3_aa: CASSLPAGGLYNEQFF
j_call: TRBJ2-1
d_call: NA
clone_size: many
v_call: TRBV11-2

cdr3_nt: TGTGCCAGCTCACCGGCAGGGGGCGGGCAGCAGTACTTC
cdr3_aa: CASSPAGGGQQYF
j_call: TRBJ2-7
d_call: TRBD1
clone_size: few
v_call: TRBV18

cdr3_nt: TGCAGTGCCCGAGCAGGGACAGGGTCGACAGATACGCAGTATTTT
cdr3_aa: CSARAGTGSTDTQYF
j_call: TRBJ2-3
d_call: TRBD1
clone_size: few
v_call: TRBV20-1

cdr3_nt: TGTGCCAGCAGCCCAGACTGGGTGCAGTTCTTC
cdr3_aa: CASSPDWVQFF
j_call: TRBJ2-1
d_call: NA
clone_size: many
v_call: TRBV7-6

cdr3_nt: TGTGCCAGCTTCCCGGGAGGTTCCACGGCAGATACGCAGTATTTT
cdr3_aa: CASFPGGSTADTQYF
j_call: TRBJ2-3
d_call: TRBD2
clone_size: many
v_call: TRBV7-2

cdr3_nt: TGTGCCAGCAGTGCACCGGGGGGGTGGAATGAGCAGTTCTTC
cdr3_aa: CASSAPGGWNEQFF
j_call: TRBJ2-1
d_call: TRBD2
clone_size: NA
v_call: TRBV6-5

cdr3_nt: TGCAGTGCCTACCCTAGCGGACGCACAGATACGCAGTATTTT
cdr3_aa: CSAYPSGRTDTQYF
j_call: TRBJ2-3
d_call: TRBD2
clone_size: many
v_call: TRBV20-1

cdr3_nt: TGTGCCAGCAGGATAACAGCCAACACTGAAGCTTTCTTT
cdr3_aa: CASRITANTEAFF
j_call: TRBJ1-1
d_call: NA
clone_size: NA
v_call: TRBV6-1

cdr3_nt: TGCAGTGCTAGAGATGACAGGACGGCGACTGAAGCTTTCTTT
cdr3_aa: CSARDDRTATEAFF
j_call: TRBJ1-1
d_call: NA
clone_size: many
v_call: TRBV20-1

cdr3_nt: TGTGCCAGCAGTCCGGGACTAGCGGGGGACATTCAGTACTTC
cdr3_aa: CASSPGLAGDIQYF
j_call: TRBJ2-4
d_call: TRBD2
clone_size: many
v_call: TRBV7-2

cdr3_nt: TGTGCCAGCAGCTTGGCCAGTGGGGGACGGCAGTACTTC
cdr3_aa: CASSLASGGRQYF
j_call: TRBJ2-7
d_call: NA
clone_size: few
v_call: TRBV5-6

cdr3_nt: TGTGCCAGCAGTTCAGCGGGGCTTGGGACCCAGTACTTC
cdr3_aa: CASSSAGLGTQYF
j_call: TRBJ2-5
d_call: TRBD2
clone_size: NA
v_call: TRBV5-6

cdr3_nt: TGTGCCAGCAGCCGGGGGGGGTTTAGCACAGATACGCAGTATTTT
cdr3_aa: CASSRGGFSTDTQYF
j_call: TRBJ2-3
d_call: TRBD2
clone_size: few
v_call: TRBV7-6

cdr3_nt: TGCAGTGCTACCAGCGGGGGGCCCACAGATACGCAGTATTTT
cdr3_aa: CSATSGGPTDTQYF
j_call: TRBJ2-3
d_call: TRBD2
clone_size: NA
v_call: TRBV20-1

cdr3_nt: TGCGCCAGCAGTGCAGGGAAGAGGACTAATGAAAAACTGTTTTTT
cdr3_aa: CASSAGKRTNEKLFF
j_call: TRBJ1-4
d_call: NA
clone_size: few
v_call: TRBV10-2

cdr3_nt: TGCGCCAGCAGCTTGGAAGGGCAGGTTTGCTCCCATGAGCAGTTCTTC
cdr3_aa: CASSLEGQVCSHEQFF
j_call: TRBJ2-1
d_call: NA
clone_size: many
v_call: TRBV5-1

cdr3_nt: TGTGCCAGCAGCTTAGATGTTATTGGAAATCAGCCCCAGCATTTT
cdr3_aa: CASSLDVIGNQPQHF
j_call: TRBJ1-5
d_call: NA
clone_size: NA
v_call: TRBV11-2

cdr3_nt: TGCAGTGCTTTTACAGGGGGAACTGAAGCTTTCTTT
cdr3_aa: CSAFTGGTEAFF
j_call: TRBJ1-1
d_call: TRBD1
clone_size: few
v_call: TRBV20-1

cdr3_nt: TGTGCTAGTGGTTTCGAGACAGAGAACACTGAAGCTTTCTTT
cdr3_aa: CASGFETENTEAFF
j_call: TRBJ1-1
d_call: NA
clone_size: few
v_call: TRBV12-5

cdr3_nt: TGTGCCAGCGGGTCAGCCACTGAAGCTTTCTTT
cdr3_aa: CASGSATEAFF
j_call: TRBJ1-1
d_call: NA
clone_size: few
v_call: TRBV12-3/TRBV12-4

cdr3_nt: TGTGCCATCAGTGAGCCCACCCCAGGACTAGCGGGGGGCTTGAGCTCCTACAATGAGCAGTTCTTC
cdr3_aa: CAISEPTPGLAGGLSSYNEQFF
j_call: TRBJ2-1
d_call: TRBD2
clone_size: NA
v_call: TRBV10-3